What follows are 18 T cell receptor beta chains derived from one specimen sequenced in a study of CD8+CD57+ T cells in acquired aplastic anemia. Researchers used genomic DNA as the template to profile TCR beta VDJ and CDR3. MiXCR, run by TCRdb on the reads, gives a single entry per CDR3 protein. Among approximately 120,000 distinct CDR3 sequences listed, over 30% were seen once. Patients chosen for sequencing had shown CD8+CD57+ cell expansion by flow cytometry. The material sequenced was sorted CD4+, CD8+, or CD8+CD57+ T cells (not recorded which) from PBMCs. These receptors all come from a human donor with aplastic anemia.

V gene TRBV10-1 combines with J gene TRBJ2-2, with 12 bases matching TRBD2. This CDR3 is 14 amino acids long. Germline V gene data show CDR1 as WNHNN and CDR2 as SYGVQD (reference sequence). Losses at the gene ends were 5 bases for V and 7 bases for J; bases not matched to a gene: 2. Here the CDR3 reads CASSQGLAGGELFF. As DNA, the CDR3 is TGCGCCAGCAGTCAGGGACTAGCGGGCGGGGAGCTGTTTTTT.

In this sample, this clonotype turned up many times. This rearrangement joins TRBV13 to TRBJ1-1, with unresolved D. The CDR3 runs 13 residues. With 4 bases removed from V and 5 bases from J, the gap between germline ends came to 11 bases. Germline CDR1 PRHDT, CDR2 FYEKMQ (reference sequence). In nucleotides, the CDR3 is TGTGCCAGCAGCTCCGCCCCGGAAACTGAAGCTTTCTTT. Translated: CASSSAPETEAFF.

This clonotype was recorded many times. This chain links TRBV5-1 with TRBJ1-2, with D unclear. This CDR3 has 14 amino acids. Germline V gene lookup returns CDR1 SGHRS and CDR2 YFSETQ. Trimming removed 0 bases from V and 7 bases from J, with 13 bases in between. CDR3 sequence (DNA): TGCGCCAGCAGCTTGGATGGTTTTTCGGCTGGCTACACCTTC. It yields the protein CASSLDGFSAGYTF.

This clonotype was observed a handful of times. Given a much more abundant clone one base away, this may be a read error. This chain uses TRBV4-1 with TRBJ1-2, with a possible D match to TRBD1 (5 bases). The CDR3 runs to 15 residues. From germline, CDR1 is MGHRA and CDR2 YSYEKL. The CDR3 loop reads CASGQDYVSGVGYTF. The CDR3 DNA follows: TGCGCCAGCGGCCAAGATTACGTTTCGGGGGTCGGCTACACCTTC.

This clonotype was counted ten times or more. The gene calls are TRBV5-1 and TRBJ1-2, with TRBD1 as a possible D gene (5 bases). The V gene lost 0 bases and the J gene lost 8 bases, with 20 bases spanning the gap. The CDR3 runs to 16 residues. Germline loops: CDR1 SGHRS, CDR2 YFSETQ. The DNA for the CDR3 is TGCGCCAGCAGCTTGGTGGCCGCGGGCGGAGGGACCGGCTACACCTTC. Its translation is CASSLVAAGGGTGYTF.

This clonotype was detected a few times. The CDR3 here is CASSPTLAGSSYEQYF. CDR3 DNA sequence: TGTGCCAGCAGTCCCACTCTAGCGGGCTCATCCTACGAGCAGTACTTC. J is TRBJ2-7 and V is TRBV25-1; TRBD2 matches 8 bases. Per germline, CDR1 MGHDK and CDR2 SYGVNS. V was clipped by 5 bases and J by 1 base; unmatched bases: 10. The CDR3 extends over 16 amino acids.

The chain couples TRBV19 to TRBJ2-2; D ambiguous. Looked up from germline, CDR1 is LNHDA and CDR2 is SQIVND (reference sequence). CDR3 size: 10 residues. The ends were cut back, 5 bases at V and 6 bases at J, with 1 base in the middle. The CDR3 bases are TGTGCCAGTAGTTCCGGGGAGCTGTTTTTT. It encodes CASSSGELFF.

This clonotype was detected many times. J is TRBJ2-5 and V is TRBV4-2; the match to TRBD2 covers 12 bases. Unmatched junction bases numbered 4, after V lost 0 bases and J lost 2 bases. In germline, CDR1 is LGHNA, CDR2 YNFKEQ. The length of the CDR3 is 17 residues. CDR3 DNA sequence: TGTGCCAGCAGCCAAGAATCGGGGACTAGCGGGCAAGAGACCCAGTACTTC. Translated, it gives CASSQESGTSGQETQYF.

As to this clonotype: At one of its ends the junction is not consistent with the germline gene, which may arise from a read error. The chain links TRBV2 to TRBJ1-2; 7 bases align to TRBD1. Germline CDR1 reads SNHLY; CDR2 reads FYNNEI. The CDR3 consists of 13 residues. CDR3 bases: TGCGCCAGCAGTGAGTCGGCAGGGGGTGGCTACACCTTC. Translated: CASSESAGGGYTF. Drawing the rest from reference TRBV2 and TRBJ1-2, the complete variable domain is EPEVTQTPSHQVTQMGQEVILRCVPISNHLYFYWYRQILGQKVEFLVSFYNNEISEKSEIFDDQFSVERPDGSNFTLKIRSTKLEDSAMYFCASSESAGGGYTFGSGTRLTVV.

This clonotype has a count of ten or more. The genes are TRBV9 and TRBJ2-3; D may be TRBD1 (6 bases). Germline-derived CDR1 and CDR2 are SGDLS and YYNGEE. The CDR3 covers 14 residues. Deletions cut 5 bases from V and 2 bases from J, with 12 bases between. DNA of the CDR3: TGTGCCAGCAGTCCCCGGGACATCACAGATACGCAGTATTTT. Residues: CASSPRDITDTQYF.

The J gene is TRBJ1-1, the V gene TRBV5-1; D is perhaps TRBD1 (6 bases). This CDR3 is built from 14 residues. V lost 3 bases, J lost 1 base, and 10 bases lay in between. Per the germline V gene, CDR1 is SGHRS and CDR2 is YFSETQ. The CDR3 DNA reads TGCGCCAGCAGCTGGAGGGGGGGGAACACTGAAGCTTTCTTT. Amino acids: CASSWRGGNTEAFF.

Of note for this clonotype: A much bigger clone sits one base away, suggesting this may be a read error. The chain is built from TRBV20-1 and TRBJ2-1, with 7 bases matching TRBD2. The CDR3 runs 16 residues. V was pared by 4 bases and J by 0 bases, with 9 bases of the junction left unmatched. The germline CDR1 and CDR2 sequences are DFQATT and SNEGSKA (reference sequence). The CDR3 loop reads CSAKTSAGSSYNEQFF. DNA of the CDR3: TGCAGTGCTAAAACCTCAGCGGGGAGCTCCTACAATGAGCAGTTCTTC.

The chain combines TRBV9 with TRBJ2-7; the match to TRBD1 covers 9 bases. The trim removed 3 bases at V and 3 bases at J, leaving 4 bases unmatched. The CDR3 consists of 14 residues. The germline gives CDR1 SGDLS, CDR2 YYNGEE. CDR3 region: CASSGGQGIYEQYF. As DNA, the CDR3 is TGTGCCAGCAGCGGGGGACAGGGCATCTACGAGCAGTACTTC.

Concerning this clonotype: An end of the junction does not agree with germline; a read error may underlie this. V gene TRBV18 combines with J gene TRBJ1-4; 7 nucleotides line up with TRBD1. Germline assignment: CDR1 KGHSH and CDR2 LQKENI. The CDR3 length is 14 residues. The CDR3 nucleotides read TGTACCAGCTCACCTGACAGGGTTCGTGAAGAACTGTTTTTT. Its protein product is CTSSPDRVREELFF.

The rearrangement links TRBV24-1 to TRBJ2-1, with D hard to call. The CDR3 loop spans 12 amino acids. V lost 7 bases to trimming and J lost 4 bases, with 7 bases between them. Germline V lookup: CDR1 KGHDR, CDR2 SFDVKD. In DNA, the CDR3 is TGTGCCACCAGCTCGAGTTACAATGAGCAGTTCTTC. Protein: CATSSSYNEQFF.

The rearrangement uses TRBV29-1 and TRBJ2-5, with D possibly called TRBD1 or TRBD2 (5 bases each). Trimming left V 4 bases short and J 4 bases short, with 7 bases between. Germline V CDR1 and CDR2: SQVTM, ANQGSEA. The CDR3 runs to 11 residues. CDR3 sequence: CSVGGRETQYF. In nucleotides, the CDR3 is TGCAGCGTTGGGGGGAGAGAGACCCAGTACTTC. Using reference TRBV29-1 and TRBJ2-5 for the parts outside the CDR3, the full variable domain is SAVISQKPSRDICQRGTSLTIQCQVDSQVTMMFWYRQQPGQSLTLIATANQGSEATYESGFVIDKFPISRPNLTFSTLTVSNMSPEDSSIYLCSVGGRETQYFGPGTRLLVL.

This clonotype was seen many times. The V and J genes are TRBV5-1 and TRBJ2-3, with D possibly TRBD2 on 7 matching bases. Per germline, CDR1 SGHRS and CDR2 YFSETQ. The V end lost 0 bases, the J end lost 3 bases, and 14 bases lay between the germline ends. The CDR3 is made up of 16 amino acids. The CDR3 loop reads CASSLGGGVGTDTQYF. CDR3 coding DNA: TGCGCCAGCAGCTTGGGGGGGGGCGTGGGAACAGATACGCAGTATTTT.

This clonotype has more than one count but fewer than ten. The chain has TRBV6-1 and TRBJ1-1; perhaps TRBD1 as D (5 bases). V lost 6 bases to trimming and J lost 5 bases, with 16 bases between them. The CDR3 is made up of 14 amino acids. Germline V gene lookup returns CDR1 MNHNS and CDR2 SASEGT. CDR3 in amino acids: CASRASGRGTEAFF. CDR3 sequence (DNA): TGTGCCAGCAGAGCCTCCGGGAGGGGAACTGAAGCTTTCTTT.